The present TCR beta chain was sequenced within a study of blood T cells in healthy people across ages. This clonotype showed up just a few times. The antigen remains unidentified. Study-wide results and caveats: CMV infection status of these donors was not known. Estimates drawn from one million T cells were deemed to understate diversity. PBMCs left unsorted prevented a conclusive naive versus antigen-experienced comparison.

With a J-beta primer mix and a sample-barcoded 5' primer, a second PCR ran about 6 to 11 cycles. TCRdb processed the 5' RACE reads anew with MiXCR; each CDR3 protein has one entry. This sample has some 1.4 million distinct CDR3 sequences, with around two fifths found just once. Each donor's blood draw was 7.5 to 10 milliliters of peripheral blood. Trimming cost V 5 bases and J 0 bases, with 14 bases left between them. CDR1 is SEHNR, CDR2 FQNEAQ, per germline (reference sequence). The CDR3 runs to 16 residues. This TCR derives from a woman between 18 and 29 years old in good health. The V call is TRBV7-9, the J call TRBJ2-1, with a weak D call TRBD2 (6 bases). The sample consisted of blood. Written as DNA, the CDR3 is TGTGCCAGCAGCCCACCGGCCGGGAGCTCCTACAATGAGCAGTTCTTC. Translated, it gives CASSPPAGSSYNEQFF.